These T cell receptor beta chains were read from a single sample in a study of blood T cells in healthy people across ages. Each CDR3 protein is one row after TCRdb ran MiXCR on the 5' RACE reads. The repertoire holds approximately 400,000 distinct CDR3 sequences, approximately 51% seen once, with under 65% in the top ten. The sample consisted of blood. The source of these receptors is a man aged 55-75 years in good health. CDR3s include the opening cysteine and the closing phenylalanine or tryptophan. The D gene is left open where the match is weak. Clone size is given for some rows only: seen once, a few or many times, or a class if the clone is expanded.

clone_size	cdr3_length	d_call	v_call	j_call	cdr3_aa	cdr3_nt
NA	14	NA	TRBV5-1	TRBJ2-3	CASRVATGTDTQYF	TGCGCCAGCAGGGTGGCAACTGGCACAGATACGCAGTATTTT
NA	15	NA	TRBV20-1	TRBJ2-5	CSARGWGWYQETQYF	TGCAGTGCTAGAGGTTGGGGCTGGTACCAAGAGACCCAGTACTTC
NA	14	NA	TRBV4-1	TRBJ1-6	CASSPGSTNSPLHF	TGCGCCAGCAGCCCGGGGAGCACTAATTCACCCCTCCACTTT
NA	18	TRBD1	TRBV20-1	TRBJ2-6	CSVSSTGASSSGANVLTF	TGCAGTGTCTCATCGACAGGGGCGTCGTCCTCTGGGGCCAACGTCCTGACTTTC
NA	17	NA	TRBV7-2	TRBJ1-2	CASNFGGAKGSGYGYTF	TGTGCCAGCAATTTCGGGGGAGCTAAGGGGTCAGGCTATGGCTACACCTTC
NA	12	NA	TRBV6-1	TRBJ2-7	CASRSGGDEQYF	TGTGCCAGCCGCAGCGGTGGGGACGAGCAGTACTTC
NA	15	NA	TRBV5-8	TRBJ1-6	CACSLDARENSPLHF	TGTGCCTGCAGCTTGGATGCGAGAGAGAATTCACCCCTCCACTTT
few	13	NA	TRBV7-8	TRBJ2-7	CASNQRLDYEQYF	TGTGCCAGCAACCAACGGCTGGACTACGAGCAGTACTTC
once	15	TRBD1	TRBV5-1	TRBJ1-4	CASGGQGTTNEKLFF	TGCGCCAGCGGTGGACAGGGGACAACTAATGAAAAACTGTTTTTT
NA	16	NA	TRBV7-9	TRBJ2-7	CASSDTNPRGLYEQYF	TGTGCCAGCAGCGATACAAACCCCAGGGGCCTATACGAGCAGTACTTC
NA	16	TRBD1	TRBV10-3	TRBJ1-5	CAINPVGQGSNQPQHF	TGTGCCATCAACCCAGTGGGACAGGGTAGCAATCAGCCCCAGCATTTT
NA	16	NA	TRBV20-1	TRBJ2-3	CSARDSRGGRTDTQYF	TGCAGTGCTAGAGATAGTAGGGGGGGCCGCACAGATACGCAGTATTTT
NA	16	TRBD1	TRBV4-3	TRBJ1-6	CASSQFRDRLDSPLHF	TGCGCCAGCAGCCAATTCCGGGACAGGCTTGATTCACCCCTCCACTTT
NA	14	TRBD1	TRBV6-1	TRBJ2-5	CASSEADREETQYF	TGTGCCAGCAGTGAAGCGGACAGGGAAGAGACCCAGTACTTC
many	16	TRBD2	TRBV12-3/TRBV12-4	TRBJ2-5	CASSSALAGLKETQYF	TGTGCCAGCAGTTCAGCACTAGCGGGGTTAAAAGAGACCCAGTACTTC
few	12	NA	TRBV5-1	TRBJ2-3	CASSLDLDTQYF	TGCGCCAGCAGCTTGGATTTAGATACGCAGTATTTT
NA	14	NA	TRBV20-1	TRBJ2-7	CSARDLRSSYEQYF	TGCAGTGCTAGAGATCTCCGGAGCTCCTACGAGCAGTACTTC
NA	14	NA	TRBV28	TRBJ1-5	CACSPQQGAQPQHF	TGTGCCTGCAGTCCGCAACAGGGCGCTCAGCCCCAGCATTTT
many	15	TRBD1	TRBV7-3	TRBJ2-5	CASSYSGTGLETQYF	TGTGCCAGCAGCTATTCCGGGACAGGGTTGGAGACCCAGTACTTC
NA	16	TRBD2	TRBV5-1	TRBJ2-3	CASSLARGGNADTQYF	TGCGCCAGCAGCTTGGCTCGGGGGGGCAACGCAGATACGCAGTATTTT
once	13	NA	TRBV7-2	TRBJ2-5	CASSVELPETQYF	TGTGCCAGCAGCGTAGAGCTCCCGGAGACCCAGTACTTC
once	13	NA	TRBV4-2	TRBJ2-1	CASSQGAGNEQFF	TGTGCCAGCAGCCAAGGTGCGGGTAATGAGCAGTTCTTC
NA	15	TRBD1	TRBV7-6	TRBJ2-7	CASSLAQGARNEQYF	TGTGCCAGCAGCTTAGCGCAGGGGGCGCGGAACGAGCAGTACTTC
NA	15	TRBD1	TRBV7-9	TRBJ2-1	CASSRDRDRAREQFF	TGTGCCAGCAGCCGAGACCGGGACAGAGCCCGTGAGCAGTTCTTC
many	13	NA	TRBV7-2	TRBJ2-3	CASSSPITDTQYF	TGTGCCAGCAGCTCTCCGATAACAGATACGCAGTATTTT
NA	16	TRBD1	TRBV18	TRBJ2-1	CACSFDLGTGSNEQFF	TGTGCCTGCTCATTTGATTTAGGGACAGGGTCTAATGAGCAGTTCTTC
few	14	NA	TRBV9	TRBJ2-5	CASSVSGHGETQYF	TGTGCCAGCAGCGTCTCCGGACATGGGGAGACCCAGTACTTC
NA	12	NA	TRBV20-1	TRBJ2-2	CSASREAGELFF	TGCAGTGCTAGTCGAGAGGCCGGGGAGCTGTTTTTT
NA	13	TRBD2	TRBV6-6	TRBJ2-7	CASSETSELEQYF	TGTGCCAGCAGCGAGACTAGCGAACTCGAGCAGTACTTC
few	14	NA	TRBV7-3	TRBJ2-2	CASSRDTNTGELFF	TGTGCCAGCAGCCGGGACACGAACACCGGGGAGCTGTTTTTT
many	15	NA	TRBV7-2	TRBJ2-3	CASSMWGQSGDTQYF	TGTGCCAGCAGTATGTGGGGGCAGTCAGGGGATACGCAGTATTTT
NA	17	TRBD2	TRBV14	TRBJ2-1	CASSRNSGGALGNEQFF	TGTGCCAGCAGCCGAAATAGCGGGGGGGCGTTGGGCAATGAGCAGTTCTTC
NA	16	NA	TRBV3-1	TRBJ1-2	CASSQETPRGVHGYTF	TGTGCCAGCAGCCAAGAGACCCCGAGGGGGGTCCATGGCTACACCTTC
NA	13	TRBD2	TRBV12-3/TRBV12-4	TRBJ2-1	CAIQLALYNEQFF	TGTGCCATCCAACTAGCGTTATACAATGAGCAGTTCTTC
NA	11	TRBD1	TRBV20-1	TRBJ2-4	CSARGLNIQYF	TGCAGTGCCAGGGGGCTAAACATTCAGTACTTC
NA	15	TRBD1	TRBV16	TRBJ1-2	CASSHGTGGGYGYTF	TGTGCCAGCAGCCACGGGACAGGGGGTGGCTATGGCTACACCTTC
many	13	NA	TRBV12-3/TRBV12-4	TRBJ2-5	CASSVSGLETQYF	TGTGCCAGCAGTGTGTCAGGCTTGGAGACCCAGTACTTC
few	16	NA	TRBV21-1	TRBJ2-1	CASSKKGDSSYNEQFF	TGTGCCAGCAGCAAAAAGGGGGACAGCTCCTACAATGAGCAGTTCTTC
NA	18	TRBD1	TRBV14	TRBJ1-1	CASSQDPPKSQGVTEAFF	TGTGCCAGCAGCCAAGACCCACCGAAGTCCCAGGGGGTAACTGAAGCTTTCTTT
NA	17	TRBD2	TRBV5-1	TRBJ2-3	CASSLAPLAESTDTQYF	TGCGCCAGCAGCTTGGCCCCACTAGCGGAGAGTACAGATACGCAGTATTTT
NA	14	NA	TRBV20-1	TRBJ2-6	CSAARGSGANVLTF	TGCAGTGCAGCACGGGGCTCTGGGGCCAACGTCCTGACTTTC
few	17	TRBD1	TRBV28	TRBJ1-6	CASSLWRTGTNNSPLHF	TGTGCCAGCAGTTTATGGCGGACAGGGACGAACAATTCACCCCTCCACTTT
NA	13	TRBD2	TRBV29-1	TRBJ2-3	CSTTSGRSDTQYF	TGCAGCACGACTAGCGGGAGAAGCGATACGCAGTATTTT
once	15	TRBD2	TRBV7-9	TRBJ2-1	CASSTRTSGTGEQFF	TGTGCCAGCAGCACCCGGACTAGCGGGACTGGTGAGCAGTTCTTC
few	13	NA	TRBV7-2	TRBJ2-5	CASSLFRRETQYF	TGTGCCAGCAGCTTATTTCGGAGGGAGACCCAGTACTTC
few	15	TRBD2	TRBV20-1	TRBJ2-7	CSARLAGLPPYEQYF	TGCAGTGCTAGACTAGCGGGACTCCCCCCATACGAGCAGTACTTC